A single sample is the source of the 24 T cell receptor beta chains below, sequenced in a study of Ad26.COV2.S vaccination and SARS-CoV-2 variants. Assay: immunoSEQ multiplex PCR; the TCRdb copy retains only in-frame clones and omits some. The table shows some 340,000 clones, with 85% occurring only once. This sample's treatment: approximately 18 received Ad26.COV2.S at low or high dose, single or two shots; 5 received placebo; per-sample allocation not given. On day 63 after the first injection, vaccine and placebo recipients gave samples. Specimen: peripheral blood, collected in a trial of Ad26.COV2.S vaccine versus placebo. The source is a person between 18 and 60 years old who received the Ad26.COV2.S COVID-19 vaccine or a placebo.

The V call is TRBV10-3, the J call TRBJ2-3, with a weak D call TRBD1 (6 bases). The CDR3 has 16 amino acids. V was trimmed by 0 bases and J by 3 bases, leaving 13 bases between them. CDR1 and CDR2 from the germline V gene are ENHRY and SYGVKD. CDR3 sequence reads: CAISESMGARTDTQYF. CDR3 DNA sequence: TGTGCCATCAGTGAGTCAATGGGGGCGCGGACAGATACGCAGTATTTT.

CDR3 protein: CASRAGGPGELFF. The CDR3 coding sequence is TGTGCCAGCAGGGCGGGGGGCCCCGGGGAGCTGTTTTTT. The chain links TRBV28 to TRBJ2-2, with 8 nucleotides matching TRBD2. The CDR3 loop spans 13 amino acids. Per the germline V gene, CDR1 is MDHEN and CDR2 is SYDVKM. The J segment lost 6 bases and the V segment lost 6 bases, leaving 3 bases of the junction unmatched.

This chain connects TRBV24-1 to TRBJ2-5, with TRBD2 matching 12 bases. The junction had 9 bases not matched to a gene; V was cut back by 3 bases and J by 5 bases. Germline CDR1 KGHDR, CDR2 SFDVKD. CDR3 length: 17 residues. The DNA for the CDR3 is TGTGCCACCAGTGATCCGACTAGCGGGGGAGGTGTTGAGACCCAGTACTTC. Encoded protein: CATSDPTSGGGVETQYF.

This clone was recorded once. A read error may produce the germline difference seen at one junction end. The chain joins TRBV6-5 to TRBJ2-7; perhaps TRBD1 as D (5 bases). There are 13 residues in the CDR3. Germline lookup yields CDR1 MNHEY and CDR2 SVGAGI. CDR3 protein: CTSNFGQAYEQYF. The CDR3 nucleotides read TGTACCAGCAATTTCGGACAAGCCTACGAGCAGTACTTC.

This chain joins TRBV7-9 and TRBJ1-2; no clear D. The V gene's germline CDR1 is SEHNR and CDR2 FQNEAQ (reference sequence). This CDR3 comprises 13 residues. V was cut by 5 bases and J by 4 bases, with 11 bases left in between. CDR3 region: CASSRTSSYGYTF. DNA of the CDR3: TGTGCCAGCAGCCGAACGTCCTCCTATGGCTACACCTTC.

Points on this clone: Distinct nucleotide sequences in the sample also encode this CDR3. The chain joins TRBV4-1 to TRBJ1-2; TRBD1 matches 7 bases. Germline trimming cut 1 base from V and 3 bases from J; bases unmatched to any gene: 5. The germline V gene has CDR1 MGHRA and CDR2 YSYEKL. This CDR3 region has 15 residues. The DNA of the CDR3 is TGCGCCAGCAGCCAAGGTGTGGGACAGTACTATGGCTACACCTTC. Translating gives CASSQGVGQYYGYTF.

This CDR3 reads CASSNPGLTEAFF. DNA of the CDR3: TGTGCCAGCAGCAACCCGGGGTTGACTGAAGCTTTCTTT. The chain couples TRBV21-1 to TRBJ1-1. TRBV21-1 is marked as a pseudogene. The CDR3 has 13 amino acids.

The rearrangement links TRBV6-4 to TRBJ2-3, with TRBD2 identical over 8 bases. CDR3 length: 14 amino acids. With V trimmed by 4 bases and J by 0 bases, 0 bases remained unmatched. From germline, CDR1 is MRHNA and CDR2 SNTAGT. The CDR3 DNA sequence: TGTGCCAGCAGTGGCGGGGGGAGCACAGATACGCAGTATTTT. Its protein is CASSGGGSTDTQYF.

V is TRBV3-1 (or the pseudogene TRBV3-2) and J is TRBJ2-6; D uncertain. CDR1 and CDR2 (germline): LGHDT, YNNKEL (reference sequence). The CDR3 covers 15 residues. Trimming took 1 base from V and 2 from J, leaving 6 bases between them. The CDR3 is CASSQVWAGANVLTF. In nucleotides, the CDR3 is TGTGCCAGCAGCCAAGTGTGGGCTGGGGCCAACGTCCTGACTTTC.

This chain links TRBV5-4 with TRBJ2-7; 8 bases are a match to TRBD2. This CDR3 has 16 amino acids. V shed 2 bases, J shed 4 bases, and the junction held 11 bases outside the gene matches. Looked up from germline, CDR1 is SGHNT and CDR2 is YYREEE (reference sequence). CDR3 coding DNA: TGTGCCAGCAGCTTATTACTTGCGGGGGGACTATACGAGCAGTACTTC. Translated, it gives CASSLLLAGGLYEQYF.

V is TRBV11-2 and J is TRBJ1-1, with D unresolved. Trimming left V 2 bases short and J 3 bases short, with 1 base between. This CDR3 region has 11 residues. CDR1 and CDR2 (germline): SGHAT, FQNNGV. CDR3 loop: CASSLHTEAFF. The CDR3 DNA follows: TGTGCCAGCAGCTTACACACTGAAGCTTTCTTT.

J is TRBJ2-6 and V is TRBV18; a possible D gene is TRBD1 (5 bases). The CDR3 loop spans 20 amino acids. Trimming shortened V by 1 base and J by 3 bases, and 22 bases separated the two germline ends. The germline CDR1 and CDR2 sequences are KGHSH and LQKENI. The CDR3 loop is CASSPLGAPPGLGGANVLTF. The CDR3, as DNA: TGTGCCAGCTCACCACTTGGGGCCCCACCAGGGTTAGGTGGGGCCAACGTCCTGACTTTC.

Worth noting for this clone: Other DNA sequences in the sample encode the same CDR3. V and J are TRBV29-1 and TRBJ2-7, with D possibly being TRBD2 (6 bases). Germline CDR1 reads SQVTM; CDR2 reads ANQGSEA. The CDR3 has 11 residues. V was trimmed by 4 bases and J by 2 bases, leaving 6 bases between them. The CDR3 bases are TGCAGCGTTGGGGGGGCCTACGAGCAGTACTTC. Amino acids: CSVGGAYEQYF.

The J gene is TRBJ1-4, the V gene TRBV9; no reliable D call. CDR1 is SGDLS and CDR2 is YYNGEE in the germline V gene. V was trimmed by 4 bases and J by 0 bases, leaving 7 bases between them. CDR3 length equals 14 residues. Here the CDR3 DNA reads TGTGCCAGCAGCCCCGAAACAACTAATGAAAAACTGTTTTTT. Translated, it gives CASSPETTNEKLFF.

The chain couples TRBV2 to TRBJ2-3; tentative D call: TRBD1 (6 bases). V dropped 2 bases and J dropped 0 bases, with 9 bases sitting between them. The CDR3 extends over 15 amino acids. Germline loops: CDR1 SNHLY, CDR2 FYNNEI. The CDR3 region is CASSERQGSTDTQYF. CDR3 DNA sequence: TGTGCCAGCAGTGAACGCCAGGGGAGCACAGATACGCAGTATTTT.

This rearrangement joins TRBV5-1 to TRBJ1-6, with TRBD1 matching over 7 bases. Germline loops: CDR1 SGHRS, CDR2 YFSETQ. V trimming: 0 bases; J trimming: 8 bases; junction bases outside the gene matches: 8. This CDR3 has 16 amino acids. The CDR3 reads CASSLARGVVDSPLHF. Here the CDR3 DNA reads TGCGCCAGCAGCTTGGCCAGGGGGGTCGTGGATTCACCCCTCCACTTT.

The chain couples TRBV5-1 to TRBJ2-2, with TRBD2 matching over 8 bases. V was clipped by 5 bases and J by 7 bases; unmatched bases: 16. Germline-derived CDR1 and CDR2 are SGHRS and YFSETQ. The CDR3 consists of 17 residues. The CDR3 protein is CASRPPAGEERGGELFF. The CDR3 DNA follows: TGCGCCAGCAGGCCCCCAGCGGGGGAAGAAAGGGGCGGGGAGCTGTTTTTT.

The chain combines TRBV5-6 with TRBJ1-3; D unclear. The CDR3 has 16 residues. V was cut by 0 bases and J by 4 bases, with 14 bases left in between. Germline CDR1 SGHDT, CDR2 YYEEEE. In DNA, the CDR3 is TGTGCCAGCAGCTTGGTTCCCGTTGGAGGCGGAAACACCATATATTTT. This codes for CASSLVPVGGGNTIYF.

This chain links TRBV6-5 with TRBJ2-7; maybe TRBD1 (5 bases). The V gene's germline CDR1 is MNHEY and CDR2 SVGAGI. The CDR3 length is 12 residues. Trimming removed 8 bases at V and 6 bases at J, with 14 bases between. The CDR3 spells CASSNRQIEQYF. As DNA, the CDR3 is TGTGCCAGCTCGAACAGACAGATCGAGCAGTACTTC.

The rearrangement links TRBV28 to TRBJ1-6; D is ambiguous. The CDR3 sequence is 16 residues long. Per the germline V gene, CDR1 is MDHEN and CDR2 is SYDVKM. The V and J ends lost 6 bases and 14 bases respectively, with 26 bases between them. CDR3 loop: CASSPPPGIGLGTLHF. The DNA for the CDR3 is TGTGCCAGCAGCCCCCCTCCGGGTATAGGATTAGGCACCCTCCACTTT.

V is TRBV5-4 and J is TRBJ2-1; 12 nucleotides agree with TRBD2. Germline trimming cut 4 bases from V and 5 bases from J; bases unmatched to any gene: 4. CDR1 is SGHNT, CDR2 YYREEE, per germline (reference sequence). This CDR3 region has 15 residues. The CDR3 DNA sequence: TGTGCCAGCAGCACCACTAGCGGGGGGAACAATGAGCAGTTCTTC. Its protein product is CASSTTSGGNNEQFF.

This clone was detected a few times. This sequence joins TRBV7-9 and TRBJ1-3; D remains unclear. The CDR3 runs to 12 residues. Germline values: CDR1 SEHNR, CDR2 FQNEAQ (reference sequence). The CDR3: CADGSSGNTIYF. For the CDR3, the DNA is TGTGCGGACGGAAGCTCTGGAAACACCATATATTTT.

V gene TRBV28 combines with J gene TRBJ1-4; no firm D call. The CDR3 contains 15 residues. Looked up from germline, CDR1 is MDHEN and CDR2 is SYDVKM. Deletions cut 7 bases from V and 5 bases from J, with 17 bases between. The CDR3 here is CASKIGGQANEKLFF. CDR3 nucleotides: TGTGCCAGCAAAATTGGAGGGCAGGCCAATGAAAAACTGTTTTTT.

The chain carries TRBV29-1 and TRBJ1-1; 7 positions match TRBD1. V lost 6 bases to trimming and J lost 5 bases; unmatched junction nucleotides: 12. Germline V CDR1 and CDR2: SQVTM, ANQGSEA. This CDR3 spans 14 amino acids. The CDR3 bases are TGCAGCGTGGCGTCTTGGACAGGTGGGACTGAAGCTTTCTTT. Amino acids: CSVASWTGGTEAFF. Full variable domain (outside the CDR3, taken from reference TRBV29-1 and TRBJ1-1): SAVISQKPSRDICQRGTSLTIQCQVDSQVTMMFWYRQQPGQSLTLIATANQGSEATYESGFVIDKFPISRPNLTFSTLTVSNMSPEDSSIYLCSVASWTGGTEAFFGQGTRLTVV.